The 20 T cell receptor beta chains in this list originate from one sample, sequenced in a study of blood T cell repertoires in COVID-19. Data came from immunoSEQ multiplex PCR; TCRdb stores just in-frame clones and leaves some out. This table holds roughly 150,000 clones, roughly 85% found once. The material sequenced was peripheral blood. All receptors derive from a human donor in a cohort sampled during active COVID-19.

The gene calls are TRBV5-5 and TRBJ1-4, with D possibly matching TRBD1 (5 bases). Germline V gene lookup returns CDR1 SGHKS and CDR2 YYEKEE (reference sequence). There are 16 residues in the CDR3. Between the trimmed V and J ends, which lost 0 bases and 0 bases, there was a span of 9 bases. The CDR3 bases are TGTGCCAGCAGCTTGGAAAGGGGTTCAACTAATGAAAAACTGTTTTTT. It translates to CASSLERGSTNEKLFF.

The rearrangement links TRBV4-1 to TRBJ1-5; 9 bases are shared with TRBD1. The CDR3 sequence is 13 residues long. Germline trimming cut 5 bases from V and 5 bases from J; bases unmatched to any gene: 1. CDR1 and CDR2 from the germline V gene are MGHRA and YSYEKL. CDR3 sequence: CASSWTGDQPQHF. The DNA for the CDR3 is TGCGCCAGCAGCTGGACAGGGGATCAGCCCCAGCATTTT.

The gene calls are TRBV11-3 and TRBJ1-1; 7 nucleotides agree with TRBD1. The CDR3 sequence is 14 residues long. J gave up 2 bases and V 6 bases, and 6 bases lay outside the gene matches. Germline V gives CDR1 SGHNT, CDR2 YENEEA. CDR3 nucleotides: TGTGCCAGCAGTTCGGGACAGTACAACACTGAAGCTTTCTTT. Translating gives CASSSGQYNTEAFF.

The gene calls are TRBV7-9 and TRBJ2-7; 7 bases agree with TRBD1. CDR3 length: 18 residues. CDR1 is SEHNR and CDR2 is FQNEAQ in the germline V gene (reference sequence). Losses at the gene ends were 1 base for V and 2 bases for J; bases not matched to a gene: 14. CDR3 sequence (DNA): TGTGCCAGCAGCTTAGTCTCTATACTGACAGGGACAGCCTACGAGCAGTACTTC. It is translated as CASSLVSILTGTAYEQYF.

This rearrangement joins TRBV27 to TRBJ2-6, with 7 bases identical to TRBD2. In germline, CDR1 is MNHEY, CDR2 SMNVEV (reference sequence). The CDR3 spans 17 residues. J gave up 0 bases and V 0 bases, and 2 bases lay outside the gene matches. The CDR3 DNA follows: TGTGCCAGCAGTTTATCTGCGGGAGACTCTGGGGCCAACGTCCTGACTTTC. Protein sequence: CASSLSAGDSGANVLTF.

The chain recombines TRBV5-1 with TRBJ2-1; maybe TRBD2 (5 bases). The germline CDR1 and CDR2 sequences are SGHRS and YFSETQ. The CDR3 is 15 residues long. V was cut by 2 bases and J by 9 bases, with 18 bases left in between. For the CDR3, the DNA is TGCGCCAGCAGCTTCGTCTTATCGGAAGAGGGTGAGCAGTTCTTC. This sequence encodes CASSFVLSEEGEQFF.

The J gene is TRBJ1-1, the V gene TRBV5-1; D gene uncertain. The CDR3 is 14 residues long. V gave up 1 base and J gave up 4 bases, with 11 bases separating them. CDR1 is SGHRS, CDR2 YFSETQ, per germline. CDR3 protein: CASSLSKGGTEAFF. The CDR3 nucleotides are TGCGCCAGCAGCTTGAGCAAGGGAGGCACTGAAGCTTTCTTT.

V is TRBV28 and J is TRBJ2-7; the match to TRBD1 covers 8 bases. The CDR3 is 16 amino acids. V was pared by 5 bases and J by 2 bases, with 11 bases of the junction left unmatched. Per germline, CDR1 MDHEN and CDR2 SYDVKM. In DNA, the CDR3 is TGTGCCAGCAGTCCGAGACACGGACAGGGCCCCTACGAGCAGTACTTC. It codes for CASSPRHGQGPYEQYF.

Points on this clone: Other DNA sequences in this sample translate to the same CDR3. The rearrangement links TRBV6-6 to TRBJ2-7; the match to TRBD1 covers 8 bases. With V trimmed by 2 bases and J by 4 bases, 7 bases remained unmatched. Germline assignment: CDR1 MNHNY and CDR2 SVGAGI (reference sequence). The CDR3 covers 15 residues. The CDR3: CASSYAPDRAYEQYF. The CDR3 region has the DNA TGTGCCAGCAGTTACGCGCCGGACAGGGCGTACGAGCAGTACTTC.

CDR3 nucleotide sequence: TGTGCCAGCAGCCAAGTGTTCGGGGTGTGGGACTATGGCTACACCTTC. Protein sequence: CASSQVFGVWDYGYTF. This chain joins TRBV3-1 (or the pseudogene TRBV3-2) and TRBJ1-2; D gene ambiguous. Germline V gene data show CDR1 as LGHDT and CDR2 as YNNKEL (reference sequence). This CDR3 is 16 amino acids long. V lost 1 base to trimming and J lost 3 bases, with 15 bases between them.

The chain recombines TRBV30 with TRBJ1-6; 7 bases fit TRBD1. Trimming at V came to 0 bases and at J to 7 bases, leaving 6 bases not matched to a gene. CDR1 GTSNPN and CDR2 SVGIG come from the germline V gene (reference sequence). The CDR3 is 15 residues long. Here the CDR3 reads CAWSVRQGDNSPLHF. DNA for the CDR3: TGTGCCTGGAGTGTACGACAGGGTGACAATTCACCCCTCCACTTT.

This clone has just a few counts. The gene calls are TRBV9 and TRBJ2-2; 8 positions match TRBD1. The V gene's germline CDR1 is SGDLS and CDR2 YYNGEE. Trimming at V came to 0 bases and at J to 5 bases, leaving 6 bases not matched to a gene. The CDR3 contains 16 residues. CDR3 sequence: CASSVEWDRRTGELFF. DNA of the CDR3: TGTGCCAGCAGCGTAGAGTGGGACAGGAGGACCGGGGAGCTGTTTTTT.

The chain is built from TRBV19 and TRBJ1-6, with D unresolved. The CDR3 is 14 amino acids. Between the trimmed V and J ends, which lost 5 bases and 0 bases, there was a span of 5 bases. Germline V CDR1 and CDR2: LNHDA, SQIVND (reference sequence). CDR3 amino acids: CASSESSYNSPLHF. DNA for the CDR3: TGTGCCAGTAGTGAGAGCTCCTATAATTCACCCCTCCACTTT.

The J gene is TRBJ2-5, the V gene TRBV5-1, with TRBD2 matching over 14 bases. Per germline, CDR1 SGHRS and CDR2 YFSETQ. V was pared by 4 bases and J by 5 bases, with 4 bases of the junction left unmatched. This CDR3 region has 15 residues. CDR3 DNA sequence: TGCGCCAGCAGCCCGGGACTAGCGGGGGTGGAGACCCAGTACTTC. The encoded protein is CASSPGLAGVETQYF.

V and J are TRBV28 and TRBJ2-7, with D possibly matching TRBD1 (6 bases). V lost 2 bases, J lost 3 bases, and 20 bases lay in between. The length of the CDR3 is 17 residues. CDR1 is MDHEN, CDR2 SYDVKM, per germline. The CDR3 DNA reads TGTGCCAGCAGTTTAGATAGGGGGAGTTGGCTTGACTACGAGCAGTACTTC. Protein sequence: CASSLDRGSWLDYEQYF.

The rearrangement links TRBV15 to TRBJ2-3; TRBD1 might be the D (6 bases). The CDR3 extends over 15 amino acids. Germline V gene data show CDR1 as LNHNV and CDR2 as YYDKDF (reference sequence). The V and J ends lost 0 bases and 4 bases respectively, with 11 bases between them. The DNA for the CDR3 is TGTGCCACCAGCAGAGACAGGGGCCCGGCAGATACGCAGTATTTT. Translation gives CATSRDRGPADTQYF.

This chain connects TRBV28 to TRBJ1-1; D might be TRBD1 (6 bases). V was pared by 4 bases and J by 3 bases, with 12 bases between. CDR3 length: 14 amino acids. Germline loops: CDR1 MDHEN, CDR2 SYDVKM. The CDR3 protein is CASSSQGLDTEAFF. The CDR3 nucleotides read TGTGCCAGCAGTTCGCAGGGGTTGGACACTGAAGCTTTCTTT.

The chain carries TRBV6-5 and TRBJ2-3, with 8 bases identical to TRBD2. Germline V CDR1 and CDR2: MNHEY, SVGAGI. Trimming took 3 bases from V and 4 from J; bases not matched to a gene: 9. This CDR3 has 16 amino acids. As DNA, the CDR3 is TGTGCCAGCAGTTATTTTAGCGGGATGCCCCCAGATACGCAGTATTTT. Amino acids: CASSYFSGMPPDTQYF.

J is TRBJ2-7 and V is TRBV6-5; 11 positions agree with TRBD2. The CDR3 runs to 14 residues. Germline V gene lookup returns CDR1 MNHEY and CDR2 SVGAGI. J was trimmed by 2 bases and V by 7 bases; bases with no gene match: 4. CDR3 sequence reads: CASKGLAGPYEQYF. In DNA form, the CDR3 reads TGTGCCAGCAAAGGACTAGCGGGCCCCTACGAGCAGTACTTC.

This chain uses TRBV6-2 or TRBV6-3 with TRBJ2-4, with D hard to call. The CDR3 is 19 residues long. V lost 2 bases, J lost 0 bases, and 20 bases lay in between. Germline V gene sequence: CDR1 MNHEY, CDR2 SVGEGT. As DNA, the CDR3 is TGTGCCAGCAGTTACCGACCGTCCGACAAAACTCTAGCCAAAAACATTCAGTACTTC. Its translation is CASSYRPSDKTLAKNIQYF.